The 26 T cell receptor beta chains in this list originate from one sample, sequenced in a study of CD8 T cells in Susac syndrome. Random-hexamer reverse transcription was applied to about 0.5 to 1 ug RNA. MiXCR was run by TCRdb on the immunoSEQ multiplex PCR reads, yielding one entry per CDR3 protein. Found here are about 26,000 distinct CDR3 sequences, around 94% of them singletons; the top ten hold roughly 0.27%. Sequencing was performed on CD8+ T cells from PBMCs. All receptors derive from a human donor in good health.

The J gene is TRBJ2-5, the V gene TRBV20-1; 9 nucleotides match TRBD1. The CDR3 runs 17 residues. Trimming removed 2 bases from V and 2 bases from J; junction bases left unmatched: 12. Germline CDR1 reads DFQATT; CDR2 reads SNEGSKA (reference sequence). The CDR3 spells CSARSPEGQGPQETQYF. The DNA of the CDR3 is TGCAGTGCTAGATCCCCGGAGGGACAGGGACCTCAAGAGACCCAGTACTTC.

The gene calls are TRBV9 and TRBJ2-3; 7 bases align to TRBD1. The germline V gene has CDR1 SGDLS and CDR2 YYNGEE. Trimming cost V 6 bases and J 2 bases; bases outside gene matches: 6. The CDR3 length is 14 residues. The CDR3: CASTPGTATDTQYF. DNA of the CDR3: TGTGCCAGCACCCCGGGGACAGCCACAGATACGCAGTATTTT.

This chain links TRBV5-6 with TRBJ1-2; 12 bases agree with TRBD1. Looked up from germline, CDR1 is SGHDT and CDR2 is YYEEEE. Trimming cost V 2 bases and J 6 bases; bases outside gene matches: 5. There are 15 residues in the CDR3. For the CDR3, the DNA is TGTGCCAGCAGCTTTGCCGGGACAGGGGGCCATGGCTACACCTTC. Translation: CASSFAGTGGHGYTF.

The rearrangement joins TRBV4-1 to TRBJ1-2, with unresolved D. Germline V gives CDR1 MGHRA, CDR2 YSYEKL. V was pared by 0 bases and J by 8 bases, with 19 bases between. This CDR3 is built from 16 residues. CDR3: CASSQETAALVGGYTF. The CDR3 DNA reads TGCGCCAGCAGCCAAGAAACCGCGGCCCTCGTCGGAGGCTACACCTTC.

The chain uses TRBV7-9 and TRBJ1-1; D gene ambiguous. From germline, CDR1 is SEHNR and CDR2 FQNEAQ (reference sequence). This CDR3 has 15 residues. V was clipped by 7 bases and J by 2 bases, with 17 bases between them. The CDR3 sequence: CASTSPSGDNTEAFF. The DNA for the CDR3 is TGTGCCAGCACCTCCCCGTCAGGAGATAACACTGAAGCTTTCTTT.

This chain links TRBV7-9 with TRBJ1-1, with D tentatively TRBD1 (6 bases). Looked up from germline, CDR1 is SEHNR and CDR2 is FQNEAQ (reference sequence). The CDR3 has 14 amino acids. V was pared by 6 bases and J by 3 bases, with 14 bases between. DNA for the CDR3: TGTGCCAGCAGGGCTAGGGGGACCGACACTGAAGCTTTCTTT. Translation: CASRARGTDTEAFF.

CDR3 sequence: CASSPGLAQETQYF. The CDR3 nucleotides read TGTGCCAGCAGCCCGGGACTAGCCCAAGAGACCCAGTACTTC. The chain employs TRBV11-2 and TRBJ2-5; 9 bases line up with TRBD2. This CDR3 contains 14 residues. V was clipped by 5 bases and J by 1 base; unmatched bases: 2. The germline CDR1 and CDR2 sequences are SGHAT and FQNNGV.

The J gene is TRBJ2-1, the V gene TRBV11-2; TRBD2 is a possible D gene (6 bases). The germline V gene has CDR1 SGHAT and CDR2 FQNNGV. The CDR3 has 16 amino acids. Trimming left V 1 base short and J 2 bases short, with 12 bases between. In DNA, the CDR3 is TGTGCCAGCAGCTTAGTGGGCGGGGCCGCCTACAATGAGCAGTTCTTC. Translating gives CASSLVGGAAYNEQFF.

A word on this clonotype: An end of the junction differs from the germline gene, which may be a read error. The CDR3 sequence is CASSDWAGNAEAFF. Here the CDR3 DNA reads TGTGCCAGCAGTGACTGGGCAGGGAACGCTGAAGCTTTCTTT. V and J are TRBV6-1 and TRBJ1-1; TRBD1 might be the D (5 bases). This CDR3 contains 14 residues. In germline, CDR1 is MNHNS, CDR2 SASEGT.

The genes are TRBV27 and TRBJ2-5; tentative D call: TRBD1 (6 bases). Germline lookup yields CDR1 MNHEY and CDR2 SMNVEV (reference sequence). V lost 6 bases and J lost 2, with 22 bases in between. The CDR3 totals 17 residues. DNA for the CDR3: TGTGCCAGCAGAACCTCTGCAGGGGAAGGGCGGCAAGAGACCCAGTACTTC. It specifies CASRTSAGEGRQETQYF.

V is TRBV27 and J is TRBJ2-2, with D tentatively TRBD2 (5 bases). Trimming pared 4 bases from V and 1 base from J, leaving 10 bases between. In germline, CDR1 is MNHEY, CDR2 SMNVEV (reference sequence). The CDR3 loop spans 15 amino acids. Here the CDR3 reads CASSSVAGNTGELFF. CDR3 coding DNA: TGTGCCAGCAGTTCCGTGGCGGGGAACACCGGGGAGCTGTTTTTT.

This chain links TRBV20-1 with TRBJ2-5; 8 bases map to TRBD2. The CDR3 contains 15 residues. V shed 0 bases, J shed 1 base, and the junction held 4 bases outside the gene matches. CDR1 is DFQATT and CDR2 is SNEGSKA in the germline V gene (reference sequence). In nucleotides, the CDR3 is TGCAGTGCTAGAGATCCAGCGGGGGTCCAAGAGACCCAGTACTTC. The encoded protein is CSARDPAGVQETQYF.

The CDR3 reads CASSFHSTDTQYF. The CDR3 DNA sequence: TGTGCCAGCAGCTTTCATAGCACAGATACGCAGTATTTT. The chain couples TRBV7-9 to TRBJ2-3; D remains ambiguous. CDR1 is SEHNR, CDR2 FQNEAQ, per germline (reference sequence). V dropped 3 bases and J dropped 0 bases, with 4 bases sitting between them. CDR3 size: 13 residues.

The chain couples TRBV5-4 to TRBJ2-2; weak D call: TRBD2 (5 bases). The V end was cut by 4 bases, the J end by 4 bases, with 11 bases between. This CDR3 has 14 residues. Per germline, CDR1 SGHNT and CDR2 YYREEE (reference sequence). This CDR3 is CASSLSGLTGELFF. The CDR3 DNA reads TGTGCCAGCAGCCTCTCAGGACTCACCGGGGAGCTGTTTTTT.

This sequence joins TRBV20-1 and TRBJ2-5; the D gene could be TRBD1 or TRBD2 (5 bases each). Germline lookup yields CDR1 DFQATT and CDR2 SNEGSKA (reference sequence). The V and J ends lost 4 bases and 0 bases respectively, with 24 bases between them. The CDR3 has 18 residues. The CDR3 spells CSATGRDPTKFYQETQYF. The CDR3 DNA sequence: TGCAGTGCTACTGGCAGGGACCCGACCAAGTTTTACCAAGAGACCCAGTACTTC.

This clonotype was seen once. The CDR3 sequence: CASSLGQEPYEQYF. CDR3 nucleotides: TGTGCCAGCAGCTTGGGACAGGAGCCCTACGAGCAGTACTTC. The chain is built from TRBV5-6 and TRBJ2-7, with a tentative D call TRBD1 (6 bases). The V end lost 0 bases, the J end lost 2 bases, and 9 bases lay between the germline ends. The CDR3 sequence is 14 residues long. Germline V gives CDR1 SGHDT, CDR2 YYEEEE.

This clonotype appeared once. The CDR3 DNA reads TGTGCCAGCAGTGAAAAGAGGGCAGGAGATACGCAGTATTTT. This sequence encodes CASSEKRAGDTQYF. The J gene is TRBJ2-3, the V gene TRBV2, with D possibly being TRBD2 (5 bases). V was cut by 2 bases and J by 5 bases, with 11 bases left in between. The CDR3 extends over 14 amino acids. Germline V gene lookup returns CDR1 SNHLY and CDR2 FYNNEI.

This clonotype was detected once. V gene TRBV13 combines with J gene TRBJ1-2; D remains ambiguous. The germline gives CDR1 PRHDT, CDR2 FYEKMQ (reference sequence). The CDR3 length is 15 residues. V dropped 5 bases and J dropped 4 bases, with 17 bases sitting between them. The DNA for the CDR3 is TGTGCCAGCAGCCCCCAATCGGGAGTACGCTATGGCTACACCTTC. This gives the protein CASSPQSGVRYGYTF.

In its sample, this clonotype was seen a few times. This chain links TRBV4-3 with TRBJ2-7; D may match TRBD1 or TRBD2 (6 bases each). Germline CDR1 LGHNA, CDR2 YSLEER. Trimming took 0 bases from V and 2 from J, leaving 17 bases between them. This CDR3 region has 17 residues. CDR3 sequence (DNA): TGCGCCAGCAGCCAAGAGGAGGGTAGAGGACAGACCTACGAGCAGTACTTC. It specifies CASSQEEGRGQTYEQYF.

The J gene is TRBJ1-1, the V gene TRBV4-3; D may be TRBD1 (5 bases). The length of the CDR3 is 13 residues. Germline loops: CDR1 LGHNA, CDR2 YSLEER. Trimming pared 0 bases from V and 4 bases from J, leaving 6 bases between. In nucleotides, the CDR3 is TGCGCCAGCAGCCAAGATAGGGGCACTGAAGCTTTCTTT. Encoded protein: CASSQDRGTEAFF.

The V call is TRBV10-3, the J call TRBJ2-1, with D possibly being TRBD2 (7 bases). The V end was cut by 8 bases, the J end by 6 bases, with 20 bases between. The CDR3 is 15 amino acids. CDR1 is ENHRY, CDR2 SYGVKD, per germline. CDR3 loop: CAISRGSWEGNEQFF. The CDR3 DNA sequence: TGTGCCATCTCGAGGGGGTCCTGGGAGGGCAATGAGCAGTTCTTC.

The V gene is TRBV9, the J gene TRBJ2-2, with 13 bases identical to TRBD2. From germline, CDR1 is SGDLS and CDR2 YYNGEE. J gave up 3 bases and V 4 bases, and 6 bases lay outside the gene matches. This CDR3 contains 17 residues. The CDR3, as DNA: TGTGCCAGCAGCCTTCCACTAGCGGGGGGGGACACCGGGGAGCTGTTTTTT. This encodes CASSLPLAGGDTGELFF.

This clonotype was counted a single time. V is TRBV4-3 and J is TRBJ1-1; no firm D call. V lost 0 bases to trimming and J lost 4 bases, with 9 bases between them. This CDR3 is 14 amino acids long. Germline assignment: CDR1 LGHNA and CDR2 YSLEER. CDR3 residues: CASSQDGWGTEAFF. In nucleotides, the CDR3 is TGCGCCAGCAGCCAAGACGGATGGGGCACTGAAGCTTTCTTT.

The rearrangement joins TRBV29-1 to TRBJ2-1; D not certain. CDR1 SQVTM and CDR2 ANQGSEA come from the germline V gene. The length of the CDR3 is 14 residues. The V and J ends lost 6 bases and 0 bases respectively, with 12 bases between them. CDR3 DNA sequence: TGCAGCGTCGGCGGCTCTAGCTCCTACAATGAGCAGTTCTTC. Its protein product is CSVGGSSSYNEQFF.

The rearrangement uses TRBV7-9 and TRBJ2-1, with D possibly TRBD2 on 6 matching bases. CDR1 SEHNR and CDR2 FQNEAQ come from the germline V gene (reference sequence). Trimming shortened V by 0 bases and J by 12 bases, and 9 bases separated the two germline ends. The CDR3 consists of 12 residues. The DNA for the CDR3 is TGTGCCAGCAGCTTAGCCAACGGGGGGCAGTTCTTC. Encoded protein: CASSLANGGQFF.

The chain recombines TRBV12-3 or TRBV12-4 with TRBJ1-3; D might be TRBD1 (5 bases). This CDR3 contains 16 residues. V dropped 2 bases and J dropped 4 bases, with 15 bases sitting between them. This CDR3 reads CASSLFRIRGGNTIYF. The CDR3 nucleotides are TGTGCCAGCAGTTTATTTCGAATAAGGGGCGGAAACACCATATATTTT.